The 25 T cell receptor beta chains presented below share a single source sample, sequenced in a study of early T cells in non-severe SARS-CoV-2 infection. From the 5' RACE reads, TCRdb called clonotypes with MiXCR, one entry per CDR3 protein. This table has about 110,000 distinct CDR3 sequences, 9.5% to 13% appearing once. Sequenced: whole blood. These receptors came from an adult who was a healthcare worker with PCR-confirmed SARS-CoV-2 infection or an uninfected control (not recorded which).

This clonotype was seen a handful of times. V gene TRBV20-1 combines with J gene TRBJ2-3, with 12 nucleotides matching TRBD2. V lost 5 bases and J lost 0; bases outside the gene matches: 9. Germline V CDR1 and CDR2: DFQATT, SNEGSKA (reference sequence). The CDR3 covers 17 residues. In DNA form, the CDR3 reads TGCAGTGCTCGGACTAGCGGGAACCTTTTGAGCACAGATACGCAGTATTTT. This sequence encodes CSARTSGNLLSTDTQYF.

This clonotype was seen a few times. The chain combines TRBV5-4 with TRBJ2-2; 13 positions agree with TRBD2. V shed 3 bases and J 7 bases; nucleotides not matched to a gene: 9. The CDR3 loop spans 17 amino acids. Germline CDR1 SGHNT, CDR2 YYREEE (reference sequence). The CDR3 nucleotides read TGTGCCAGCAGCTCAGGACTAGCGGGAGATCCGATCGGGGAGCTGTTTTTT. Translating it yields CASSSGLAGDPIGELFF. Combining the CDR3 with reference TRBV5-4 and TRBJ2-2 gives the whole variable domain ETGVTQSPTHLIKTRGQQVTLRCSSQSGHNTVSWYQQALGQGPQFIFQYYREEENGRGNFPPRFSGLQFPNYSSELNVNALELDDSALYLCASSSGLAGDPIGELFFGEGSRLTVL.

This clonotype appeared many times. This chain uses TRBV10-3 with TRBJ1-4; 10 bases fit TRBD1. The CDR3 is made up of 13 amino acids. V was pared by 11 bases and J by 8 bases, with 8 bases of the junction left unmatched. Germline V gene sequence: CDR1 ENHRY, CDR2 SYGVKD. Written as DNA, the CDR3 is TGTGCCTCCGGACAGGGGGGGACGGAAAAACTGTTTTTT. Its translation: CASGQGGTEKLFF.

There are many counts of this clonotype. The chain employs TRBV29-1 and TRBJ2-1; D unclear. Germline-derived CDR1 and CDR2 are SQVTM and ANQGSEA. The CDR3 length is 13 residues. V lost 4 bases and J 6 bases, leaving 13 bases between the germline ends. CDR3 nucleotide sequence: TGCAGCGTTGGACTCACCTTTGGCAATGAGCAGTTCTTC. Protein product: CSVGLTFGNEQFF.

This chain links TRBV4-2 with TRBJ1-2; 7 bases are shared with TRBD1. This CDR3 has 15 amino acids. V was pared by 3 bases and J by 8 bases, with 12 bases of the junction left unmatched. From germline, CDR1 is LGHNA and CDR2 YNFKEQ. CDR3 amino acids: CASSQGQQILLGYTF. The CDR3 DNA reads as TGTGCCAGCAGCCAGGGACAGCAAATCCTTTTGGGCTACACCTTC.

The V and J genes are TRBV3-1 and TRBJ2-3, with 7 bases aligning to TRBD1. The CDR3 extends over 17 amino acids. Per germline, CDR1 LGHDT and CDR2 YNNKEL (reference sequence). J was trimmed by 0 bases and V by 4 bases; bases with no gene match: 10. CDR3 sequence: CASSPDPGTESTDTQYF. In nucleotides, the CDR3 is TGTGCCAGCAGCCCCGACCCCGGGACAGAAAGCACAGATACGCAGTATTTT.

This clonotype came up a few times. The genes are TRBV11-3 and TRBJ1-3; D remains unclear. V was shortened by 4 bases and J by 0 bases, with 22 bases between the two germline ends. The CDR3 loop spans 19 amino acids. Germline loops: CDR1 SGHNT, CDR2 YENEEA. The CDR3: CASSSAISQGPFSGNTIYF. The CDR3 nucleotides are TGTGCCAGCAGCTCTGCTATCTCACAAGGGCCCTTCTCTGGAAACACCATATATTTT.

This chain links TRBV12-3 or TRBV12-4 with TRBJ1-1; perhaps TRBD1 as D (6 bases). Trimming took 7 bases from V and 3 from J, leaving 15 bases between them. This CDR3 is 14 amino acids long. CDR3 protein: CASTRMGGYTEAFF. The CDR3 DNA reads TGTGCCAGCACCCGGATGGGGGGCTACACTGAAGCTTTCTTT.

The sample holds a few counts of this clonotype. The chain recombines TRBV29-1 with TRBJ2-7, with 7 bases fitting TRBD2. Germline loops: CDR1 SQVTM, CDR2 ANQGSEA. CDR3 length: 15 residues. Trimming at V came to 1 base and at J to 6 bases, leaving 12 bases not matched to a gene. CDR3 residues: CSVEALGGGTSEQYF. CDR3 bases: TGCAGCGTTGAAGCCCTTGGCGGGGGTACAAGCGAGCAGTACTTC.

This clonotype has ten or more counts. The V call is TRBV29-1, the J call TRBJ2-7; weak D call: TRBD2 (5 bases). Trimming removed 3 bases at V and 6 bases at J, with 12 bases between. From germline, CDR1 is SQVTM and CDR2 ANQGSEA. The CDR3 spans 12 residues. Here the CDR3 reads CSVDKGVGEQYF. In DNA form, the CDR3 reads TGCAGCGTTGATAAGGGAGTGGGCGAGCAGTACTTC.

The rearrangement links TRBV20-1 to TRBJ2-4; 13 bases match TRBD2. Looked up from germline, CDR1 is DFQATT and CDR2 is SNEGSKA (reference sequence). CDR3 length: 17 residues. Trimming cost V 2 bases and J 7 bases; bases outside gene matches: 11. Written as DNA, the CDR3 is TGCAGTGCTAGACCCACCGGACTAGCGGGAGCCGGTAACATTCAGTACTTC. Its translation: CSARPTGLAGAGNIQYF.

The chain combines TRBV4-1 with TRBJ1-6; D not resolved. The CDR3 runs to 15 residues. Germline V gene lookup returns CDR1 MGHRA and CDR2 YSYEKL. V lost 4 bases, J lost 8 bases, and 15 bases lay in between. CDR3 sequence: CASSPRADGDSPLHF. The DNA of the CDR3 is TGCGCCAGCAGCCCCCGCGCGGACGGCGATTCACCCCTCCACTTT.

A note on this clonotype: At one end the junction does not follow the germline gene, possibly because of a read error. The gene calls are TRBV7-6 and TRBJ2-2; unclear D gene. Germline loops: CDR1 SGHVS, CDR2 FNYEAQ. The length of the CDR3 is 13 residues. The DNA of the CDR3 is TGTACCAGCAGCCCCCATCGAACCGGGGAGCTGTTTTTT. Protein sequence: CTSSPHRTGELFF.

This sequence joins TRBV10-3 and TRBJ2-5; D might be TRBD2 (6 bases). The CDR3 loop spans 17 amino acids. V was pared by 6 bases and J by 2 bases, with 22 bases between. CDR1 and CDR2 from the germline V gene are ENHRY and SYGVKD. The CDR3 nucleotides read TGTGCCATCAGCGATCACGGGGGACTTGCACTACAAGAGACCCAGTACTTC. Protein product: CAISDHGGLALQETQYF.

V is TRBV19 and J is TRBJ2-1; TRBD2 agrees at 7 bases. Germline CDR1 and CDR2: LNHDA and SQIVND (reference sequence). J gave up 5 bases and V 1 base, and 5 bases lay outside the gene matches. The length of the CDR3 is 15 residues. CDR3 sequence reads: CASSIVASGHNEQFF. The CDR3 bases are TGTGCCAGTAGTATAGTCGCTAGCGGACACAATGAGCAGTTCTTC.

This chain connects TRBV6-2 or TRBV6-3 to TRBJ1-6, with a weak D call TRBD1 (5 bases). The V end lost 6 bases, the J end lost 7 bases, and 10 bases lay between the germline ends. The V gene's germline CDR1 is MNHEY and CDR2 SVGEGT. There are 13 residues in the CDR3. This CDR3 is CASSLGENSPLHF. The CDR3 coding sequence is TGTGCCAGCAGCCTAGGGGAAAATTCACCCCTCCACTTT.

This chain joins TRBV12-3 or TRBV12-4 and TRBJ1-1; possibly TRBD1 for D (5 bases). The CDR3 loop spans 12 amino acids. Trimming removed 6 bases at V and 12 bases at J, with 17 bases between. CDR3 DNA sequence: TGTGCCAGCAGCCGGGGGACCGACAAGACTTTCTTT. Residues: CASSRGTDKTFF.

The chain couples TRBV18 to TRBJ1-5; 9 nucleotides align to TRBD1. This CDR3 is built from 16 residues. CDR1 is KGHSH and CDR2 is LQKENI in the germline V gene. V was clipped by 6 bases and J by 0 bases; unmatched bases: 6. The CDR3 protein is CASSATGQGSNQPQHF. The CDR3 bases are TGTGCCAGCTCGGCGACGGGACAGGGTAGCAATCAGCCCCAGCATTTT.

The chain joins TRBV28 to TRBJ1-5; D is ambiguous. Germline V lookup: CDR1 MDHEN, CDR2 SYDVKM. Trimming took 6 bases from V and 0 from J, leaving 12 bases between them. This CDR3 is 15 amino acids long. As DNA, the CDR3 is TGTGCCAGCAGCGCAGGAGCCTATAGCAATCAGCCCCAGCATTTT. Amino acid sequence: CASSAGAYSNQPQHF. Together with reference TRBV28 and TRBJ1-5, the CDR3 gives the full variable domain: DVKVTQSSRYLVKRTGEKVFLECVQDMDHENMFWYRQDPGLGLRLIYFSYDVKMKEKGDIPEGYSVSREKKERFSLILESASTNQTSMYLCASSAGAYSNQPQHFGDGTRLSIL.

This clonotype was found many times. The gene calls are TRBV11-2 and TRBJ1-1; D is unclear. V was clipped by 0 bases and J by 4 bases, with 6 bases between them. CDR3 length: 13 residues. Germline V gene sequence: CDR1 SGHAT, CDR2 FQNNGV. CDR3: CASSLEGLTEAFF. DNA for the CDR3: TGTGCCAGCAGCTTAGAGGGCCTCACTGAAGCTTTCTTT.

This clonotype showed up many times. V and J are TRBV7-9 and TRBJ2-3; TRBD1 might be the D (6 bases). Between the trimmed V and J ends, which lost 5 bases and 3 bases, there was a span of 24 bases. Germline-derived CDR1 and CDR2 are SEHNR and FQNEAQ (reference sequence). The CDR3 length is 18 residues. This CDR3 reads CASSRDDRSQDRTDTQYF. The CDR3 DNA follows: TGTGCCAGCAGCCGGGATGACAGGAGCCAAGACCGTACAGATACGCAGTATTTT.

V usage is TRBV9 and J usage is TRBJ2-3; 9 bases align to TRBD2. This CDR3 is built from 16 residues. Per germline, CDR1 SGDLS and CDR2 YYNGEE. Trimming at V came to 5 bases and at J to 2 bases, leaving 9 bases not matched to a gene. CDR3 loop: CASSHLAGPATDTQYF. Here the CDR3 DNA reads TGTGCCAGCAGTCACCTAGCGGGACCCGCCACAGATACGCAGTATTTT.

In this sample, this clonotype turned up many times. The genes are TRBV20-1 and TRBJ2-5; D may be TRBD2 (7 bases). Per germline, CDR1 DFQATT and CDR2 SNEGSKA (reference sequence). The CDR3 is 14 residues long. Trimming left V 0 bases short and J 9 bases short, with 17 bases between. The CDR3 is CSARDGGGQGAQYF. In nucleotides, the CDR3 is TGCAGTGCTAGAGATGGGGGGGGCCAAGGGGCCCAGTACTTC.

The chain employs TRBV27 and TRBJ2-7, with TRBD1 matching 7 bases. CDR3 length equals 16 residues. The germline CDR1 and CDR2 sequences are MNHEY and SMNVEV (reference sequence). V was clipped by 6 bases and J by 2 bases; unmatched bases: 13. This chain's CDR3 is CASSLNRGITPYEQYF. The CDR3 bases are TGTGCCAGCAGCCTTAACAGGGGAATTACTCCCTACGAGCAGTACTTC.

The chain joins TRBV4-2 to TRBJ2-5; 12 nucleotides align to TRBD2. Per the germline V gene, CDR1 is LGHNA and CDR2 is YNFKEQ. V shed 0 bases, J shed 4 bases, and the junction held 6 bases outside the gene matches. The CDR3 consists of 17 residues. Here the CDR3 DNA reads TGTGCCAGCAGCCAAGATACGGCTAGCGGGAGGGTAGAGACCCAGTACTTC. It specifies CASSQDTASGRVETQYF.